This T cell receptor beta chain emerged from a study of blood T cell repertoires in COVID-19 (dated by TCRdb to 2018 to 2020). The study in broad terms: Collaborator samples came from the United States, Italy and Spain and covered acute and convalescent phases of COVID-19. The prospective study material was composed of cDNA or gDNA derived from T cells, B-cell-depleted T cells, or PBMCs. Deeply sampled blood TCRbeta repertoires from subjects exposed to, actively infected with, or recovered from COVID-19 were included in the dataset. The repertoires were made available in a free public database intended to serve as a resource for research on the immune response to SARS-CoV-2. The samples were drawn from the first 160 participants of the ongoing ImmuneRACE study and from 950 to 1,500 subjects provided by 6 global collaborators. The sample metadata nearly always contained a de-identified subject ID, COVID-19 status, age in years and sex. Where available, HLA class I and class II types were obtained from metadata supplied by the sample provider rather than from assay-based typing.

The investigation overall reported the following: Clinical and demographic metadata were provided uncurated, with the amount varying by source and participant.

TCRbeta CDR3 regions were amplified from genomic DNA by means of the immunoSEQ Assay, a bias-controlled multiplex PCR. The published analysis was carried out like this. The number of nucleated cells in each sample was estimated from the amplification of reference gene primers within the assay. Sequence reads were collapsed and filtered to measure the absolute abundance of every unique TCRbeta CDR3 rearrangement. For each sample, productive Simpson clonality was calculated as the square root of Simpson's diversity index across productive rearrangements. TCRdb stores this immuneACCESS table with in-frame sequences only. Part of the clones is absent; in the studies checked, under half of the shortfall reflects unresolved V genes, and no reason is known for the rest. The DNA was the basis for D and trimming; V, J and clone size are from that table. For this sample there are around 99,000 clones; roughly nine tenths appear just once. The ten largest clones take up 4.5% to 6% of the sample.

This clone was picked up a small number of times. What this receptor recognizes is not known. Base qualities are missing; no much larger clone stands one base away. The CDR3 numbers 12 residues from cysteine through phenylalanine. The entry retains the CDR3 DNA only, 36 bases that are in frame from base 1. V is shortened by 6 bases, J by 4 bases, and the region joining them spans 9 bases. CDR1 and CDR2 were assigned from the germline V gene as MNHEY and SVGAGI. Collaborating institutions collected whole blood in K2EDTA tubes following their own protocols. Collaborator samples were shipped for TCRbeta analysis as frozen whole blood, isolated PBMCs, or DNA extracted from either sample type.

This chain is built from TRBV6-5 and TRBJ1-2; possibly the D gene is TRBD1, per 5 matching bases. The specimen was peripheral blood. This TCR was sampled from a middle-aged man with active or convalescent COVID-19. The sequenced DNA: TGTGCCAGCAGGGACACCGGCTATGGCTACACCTTC. Its coded protein is CASRDTGYGYTF.